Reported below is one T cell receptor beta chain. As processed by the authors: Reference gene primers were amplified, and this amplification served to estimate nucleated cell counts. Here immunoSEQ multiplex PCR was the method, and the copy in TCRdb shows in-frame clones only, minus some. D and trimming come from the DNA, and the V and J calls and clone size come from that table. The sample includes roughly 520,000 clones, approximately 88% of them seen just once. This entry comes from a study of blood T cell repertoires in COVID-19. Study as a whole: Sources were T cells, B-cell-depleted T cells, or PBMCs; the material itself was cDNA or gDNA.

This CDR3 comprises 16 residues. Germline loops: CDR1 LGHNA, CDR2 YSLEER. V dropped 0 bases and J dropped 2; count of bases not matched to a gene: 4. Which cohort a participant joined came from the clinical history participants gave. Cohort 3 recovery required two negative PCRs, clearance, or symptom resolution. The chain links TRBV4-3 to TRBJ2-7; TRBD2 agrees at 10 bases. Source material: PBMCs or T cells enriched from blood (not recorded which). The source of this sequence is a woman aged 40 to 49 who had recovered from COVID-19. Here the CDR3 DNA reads TGCGCCAGCAGCCAAGAGTCTAGCGGGAGCCCCTACGAGCAGTACTTC. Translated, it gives CASSQESSGSPYEQYF.